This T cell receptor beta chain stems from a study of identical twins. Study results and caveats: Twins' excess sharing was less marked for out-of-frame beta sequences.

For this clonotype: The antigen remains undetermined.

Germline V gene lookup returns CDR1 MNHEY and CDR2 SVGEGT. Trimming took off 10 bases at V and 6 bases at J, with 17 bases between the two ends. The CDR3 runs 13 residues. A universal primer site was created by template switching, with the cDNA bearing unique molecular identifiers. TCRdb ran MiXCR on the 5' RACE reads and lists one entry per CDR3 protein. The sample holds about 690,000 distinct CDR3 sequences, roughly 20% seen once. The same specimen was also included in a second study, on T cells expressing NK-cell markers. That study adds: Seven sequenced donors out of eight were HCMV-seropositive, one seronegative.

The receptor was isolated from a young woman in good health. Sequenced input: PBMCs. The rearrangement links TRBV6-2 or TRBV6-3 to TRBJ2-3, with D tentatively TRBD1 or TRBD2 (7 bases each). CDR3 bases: TGTGCCACCTTCCGAGCGGGACAGGATACGCAGTATTTT. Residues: CATFRAGQDTQYF.